The entry below gives a single T cell receptor beta chain sequence along with its context. The target antigen is unknown. TCRdb reprocessed the 5' RACE reads and reports one entry per CDR3 protein, with no DNA. In all, the sample yields 250,000 to 300,000 distinct CDR3 sequences. CDR3 length equals 15 residues. In germline, CDR1 is LGHDT, CDR2 YNNKEL (reference sequence). This sample is drawn from a study of T cells expressing NK-cell markers. Notes on the study in general: The study found dominant NKG2C+ clonotypes at 1.0-7.0% of CD8+ T cells in several donors. HCMV specificity of the expanded NKG2C+ T cell clones stayed unclear.

The J gene is TRBJ1-2, the V gene TRBV3-1; the TCRdb call, TRBD1, lacks DNA for checking. The sequenced sample consisted of blood T cells: a sorted CD56 or NKG2C T cell subset, CD4+ or CD8+ T cells, or bulk PBMC T cells (not recorded which). The TCR originated in a young man in good health. This CDR3 reads CASSQATGAPYGYTF. Looking up the rest from reference TRBV3-1 and TRBJ1-2 gives the full variable domain: DTAVSQTPKYLVTQMGNDKSIKCEQNLGHDTMYWYKQDSKKFLKIMFSYNNKELIINETVPNRFSPKSPDKAHLNLHINSLELGDSAVYFCASSQATGAPYGYTFGSGTRLTVV.